This T cell receptor beta chain was found in a study of blood T cell repertoires in COVID-19. Study-level background: Samples representing acute and convalescent COVID-19 were sourced from the United States, Italy and Spain. In each case, the material was cDNA or gDNA derived from T cells, B-cell-depleted T cells, or PBMCs.

Methods used by the authors: By means of reference gene primer amplification, nucleated cell counts were estimated. The method was immunoSEQ multiplex PCR; TCRdb's version includes in-frame clones alone and lacks a portion of them. For V, J and clone size, that table is used; D and trimming come from the DNA. The sample has about 200,000 clones; approximately 85% are singletons. The germline gives CDR1 LNHDA, CDR2 SQIVND (reference sequence). After removal of 2 bases from V and 7 bases from J, the junction contained 15 bases not matched to a gene. The CDR3 has 18 residues. This clone was counted between two and nine times.

What was sequenced was peripheral blood. This TCR derives from a woman older than 75 with acute or convalescent COVID-19. This chain links TRBV19 with TRBJ2-2; TRBD2 matches 8 bases. The CDR3 protein is CASSINLGASGPYGELFF. The CDR3 DNA reads TGTGCCAGTAGTATAAATTTAGGGGCTAGCGGGCCTTACGGGGAGCTGTTTTTT. The entire variable domain, with the rest obtained from reference TRBV19 and TRBJ2-2, is as follows: DGGITQSPKYLFRKEGQNVTLSCEQNLNHDAMYWYRQDPGQGLRLIYYSQIVNDFQKGDIAEGYSVSREKKESFPLTVTSAQKNPTAFYLCASSINLGASGPYGELFFGEGSRLTVL.